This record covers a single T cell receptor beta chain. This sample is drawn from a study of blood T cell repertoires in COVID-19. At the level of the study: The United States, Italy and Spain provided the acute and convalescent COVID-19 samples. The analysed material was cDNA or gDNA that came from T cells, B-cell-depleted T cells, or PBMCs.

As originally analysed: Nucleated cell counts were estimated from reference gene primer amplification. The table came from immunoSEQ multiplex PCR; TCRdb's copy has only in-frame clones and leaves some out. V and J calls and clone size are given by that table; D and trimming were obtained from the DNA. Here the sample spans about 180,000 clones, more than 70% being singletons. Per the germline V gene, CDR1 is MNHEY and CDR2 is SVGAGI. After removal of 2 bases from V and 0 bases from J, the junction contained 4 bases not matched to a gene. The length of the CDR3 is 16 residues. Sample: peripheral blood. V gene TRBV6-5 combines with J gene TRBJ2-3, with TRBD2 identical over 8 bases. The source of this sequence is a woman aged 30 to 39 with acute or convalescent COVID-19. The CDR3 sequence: CASSYRPSGSTDTQYF. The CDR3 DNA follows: TGTGCCAGCAGTTACCGGCCTAGCGGGAGCACAGATACGCAGTATTTT.